This T cell receptor beta chain was retrieved from a study of T cell responses to AZD1222 COVID-19 vaccine. Germline lookup yields CDR1 LGHNA and CDR2 YNFKEQ. V lost 3 bases to trimming and J lost 6 bases; unmatched junction nucleotides: 7. The CDR3 loop spans 14 amino acids. TCRdb keeps only in-frame clones here, not all; method: immunoSEQ multiplex PCR. The sample lists approximately 150,000 clones, 75% to 90% occurring once. The input for sequencing was peripheral blood, taken 28 days after the second dose of the MenACWY control vaccine. The chain couples TRBV4-2 to TRBJ1-2, with 7 bases matching TRBD1. The TCR originated in an adult who received the MenACWY meningococcal vaccine as a control. The CDR3: CASSQSSGGNGYTF. Written as DNA, the CDR3 is TGTGCCAGCAGCCAGAGCTCAGGGGGGAATGGCTACACCTTC.